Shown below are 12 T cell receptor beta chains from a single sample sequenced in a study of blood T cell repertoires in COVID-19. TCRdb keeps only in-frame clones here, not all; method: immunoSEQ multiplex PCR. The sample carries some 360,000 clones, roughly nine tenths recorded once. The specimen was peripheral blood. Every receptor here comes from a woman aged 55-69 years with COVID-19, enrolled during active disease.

The CDR3 reads CASSPGPGDYGYTF. The CDR3 region has the DNA TGTGCCAGCAGCCCAGGGCCGGGAGACTATGGCTACACCTTC. The chain links TRBV7-2 to TRBJ1-2, with D possibly matching TRBD1 (5 bases). The germline CDR1 and CDR2 sequences are SGHTA and FQGNSA. Trimming removed 5 bases at V and 3 bases at J, with 13 bases between. CDR3 size: 14 residues. The variable domain in full, completed from reference TRBV7-2 and TRBJ1-2, reads GAGVSQSPSNKVTEKGKDVELRCDPISGHTALYWYRQSLGQGLEFLIYFQGNSAPDKSGLPSDRFSAERTGGSVSTLTIQRTQQEDSAVYLCASSPGPGDYGYTFGSGTRLTVV.

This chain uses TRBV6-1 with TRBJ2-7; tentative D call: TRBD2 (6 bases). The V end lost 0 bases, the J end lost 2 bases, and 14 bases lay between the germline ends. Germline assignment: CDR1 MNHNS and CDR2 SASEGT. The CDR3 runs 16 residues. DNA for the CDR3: TGTGCCAGCAGTGAAGCGCGGGGAACCCTTACCTACGAGCAGTACTTC. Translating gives CASSEARGTLTYEQYF.

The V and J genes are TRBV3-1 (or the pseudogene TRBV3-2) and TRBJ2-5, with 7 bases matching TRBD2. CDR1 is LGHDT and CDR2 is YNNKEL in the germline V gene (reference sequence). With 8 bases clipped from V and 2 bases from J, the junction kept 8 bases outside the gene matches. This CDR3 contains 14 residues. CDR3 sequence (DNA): TGTGCCAGCTCCACACTAGCGTTACAAGAGACCCAGTACTTC. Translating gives CASSTLALQETQYF.

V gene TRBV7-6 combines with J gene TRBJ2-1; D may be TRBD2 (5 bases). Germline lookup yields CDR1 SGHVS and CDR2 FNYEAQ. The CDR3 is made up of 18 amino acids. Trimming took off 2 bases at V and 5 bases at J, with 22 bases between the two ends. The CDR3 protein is CASSLNSFVAGLDNEQFF. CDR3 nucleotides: TGTGCCAGCAGCTTAAACTCATTTGTGGCGGGTTTAGACAATGAGCAGTTCTTC.

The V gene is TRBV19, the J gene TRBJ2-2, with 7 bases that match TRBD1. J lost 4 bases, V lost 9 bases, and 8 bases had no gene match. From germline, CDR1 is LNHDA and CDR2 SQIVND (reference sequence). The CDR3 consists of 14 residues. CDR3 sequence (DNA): TGTGCCAGCAACGACAGGGTCGGCACCGGGGAGCTGTTTTTT. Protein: CASNDRVGTGELFF.

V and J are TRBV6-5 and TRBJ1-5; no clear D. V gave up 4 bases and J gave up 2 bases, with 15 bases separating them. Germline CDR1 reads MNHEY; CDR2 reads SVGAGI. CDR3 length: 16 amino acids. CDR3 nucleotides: TGTGCCAGCAGTTCTAAGGGAGGTGGGGGCAATCAGCCCCAGCATTTT. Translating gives CASSSKGGGGNQPQHF.

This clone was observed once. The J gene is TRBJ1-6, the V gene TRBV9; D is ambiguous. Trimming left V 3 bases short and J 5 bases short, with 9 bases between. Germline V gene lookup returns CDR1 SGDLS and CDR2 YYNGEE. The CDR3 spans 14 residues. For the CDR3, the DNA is TGTGCCAGCAGCGCTTCCAGAAATAATTCACCCCTCCACTTT. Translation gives CASSASRNNSPLHF.

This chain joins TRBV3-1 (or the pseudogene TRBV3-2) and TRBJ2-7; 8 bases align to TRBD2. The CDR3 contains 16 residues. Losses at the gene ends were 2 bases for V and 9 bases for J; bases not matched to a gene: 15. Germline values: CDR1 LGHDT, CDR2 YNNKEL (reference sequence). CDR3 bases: TGTGCCAGCAGCCAATCCCCGGGAGGGGGGATTTTGGGGCAGTACTTC. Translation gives CASSQSPGGGILGQYF.

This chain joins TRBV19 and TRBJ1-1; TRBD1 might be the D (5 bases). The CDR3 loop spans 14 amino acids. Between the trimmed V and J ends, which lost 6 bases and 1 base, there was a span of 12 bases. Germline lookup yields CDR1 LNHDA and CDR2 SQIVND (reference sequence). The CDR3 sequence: CASSYYGGNTEAFF. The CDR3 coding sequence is TGTGCCAGTAGCTACTACGGGGGGAACACTGAAGCTTTCTTT.

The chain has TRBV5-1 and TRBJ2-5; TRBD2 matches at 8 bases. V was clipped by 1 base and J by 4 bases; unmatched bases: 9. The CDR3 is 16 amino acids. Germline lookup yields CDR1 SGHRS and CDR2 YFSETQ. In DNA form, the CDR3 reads TGCGCCAGCAGCTTGCTTCCCCAGCGGGGGCGAGAGACCCAGTACTTC. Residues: CASSLLPQRGRETQYF. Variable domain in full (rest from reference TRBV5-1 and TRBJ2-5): KAGVTQTPRYLIKTRGQQVTLSCSPISGHRSVSWYQQTPGQGLQFLFEYFSETQRNKGNFPGRFSGRQFSNSRSEMNVSTLELGDSALYLCASSLLPQRGRETQYFGPGTRLLVL.

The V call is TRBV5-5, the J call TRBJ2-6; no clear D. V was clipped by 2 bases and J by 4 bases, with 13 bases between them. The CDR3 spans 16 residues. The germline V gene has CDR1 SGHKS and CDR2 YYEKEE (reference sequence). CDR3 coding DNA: TGTGCCAGCAGCTTTATCAGAGGCTCCGGGGCCAACGTCCTGACTTTC. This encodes CASSFIRGSGANVLTF.

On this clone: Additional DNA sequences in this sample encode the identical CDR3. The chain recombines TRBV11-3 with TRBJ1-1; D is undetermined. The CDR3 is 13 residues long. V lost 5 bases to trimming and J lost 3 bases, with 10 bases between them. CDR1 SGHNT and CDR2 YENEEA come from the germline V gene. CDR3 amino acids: CASSLTRYTEAFF. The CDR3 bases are TGTGCCAGCAGCCTGACACGTTACACTGAAGCTTTCTTT.